The clone carrying this T cell receptor (beta chain) was detected a few times. Its antigen is undetermined. This specimen belongs to a study of post-analysis software for immune sequencing data. Study context: Relapsing-remitting, secondary progressive and progressive-relapsing multiple sclerosis were all included among the disease courses. Overall study results and limits: Several TRBV segments (TRBV5-6, TRBV5-1 and TRBV20-1 among them) occurred more frequently in patients than in controls.

Tagging with unique molecular identifiers was a feature of the TCR beta cDNA libraries. TCRdb processed the PCR reads anew with MiXCR; each CDR3 protein has one entry. The sample consists of about 820,000 distinct CDR3 sequences, approximately 57% of them appearing once. The trim removed 5 bases at V and 6 bases at J, leaving 5 bases unmatched. The CDR3 covers 14 residues. The chain uses TRBV12-3 or TRBV12-4 and TRBJ2-1; 9 bases match TRBD2. The sample taken for sequencing was blood. This TCR came from a girl under 18 with multiple sclerosis. The CDR3 bases are TGTGCCAGCAGTACCGGGACTAGCTCCAATGAGCAGTTCTTC. As protein: CASSTGTSSNEQFF.